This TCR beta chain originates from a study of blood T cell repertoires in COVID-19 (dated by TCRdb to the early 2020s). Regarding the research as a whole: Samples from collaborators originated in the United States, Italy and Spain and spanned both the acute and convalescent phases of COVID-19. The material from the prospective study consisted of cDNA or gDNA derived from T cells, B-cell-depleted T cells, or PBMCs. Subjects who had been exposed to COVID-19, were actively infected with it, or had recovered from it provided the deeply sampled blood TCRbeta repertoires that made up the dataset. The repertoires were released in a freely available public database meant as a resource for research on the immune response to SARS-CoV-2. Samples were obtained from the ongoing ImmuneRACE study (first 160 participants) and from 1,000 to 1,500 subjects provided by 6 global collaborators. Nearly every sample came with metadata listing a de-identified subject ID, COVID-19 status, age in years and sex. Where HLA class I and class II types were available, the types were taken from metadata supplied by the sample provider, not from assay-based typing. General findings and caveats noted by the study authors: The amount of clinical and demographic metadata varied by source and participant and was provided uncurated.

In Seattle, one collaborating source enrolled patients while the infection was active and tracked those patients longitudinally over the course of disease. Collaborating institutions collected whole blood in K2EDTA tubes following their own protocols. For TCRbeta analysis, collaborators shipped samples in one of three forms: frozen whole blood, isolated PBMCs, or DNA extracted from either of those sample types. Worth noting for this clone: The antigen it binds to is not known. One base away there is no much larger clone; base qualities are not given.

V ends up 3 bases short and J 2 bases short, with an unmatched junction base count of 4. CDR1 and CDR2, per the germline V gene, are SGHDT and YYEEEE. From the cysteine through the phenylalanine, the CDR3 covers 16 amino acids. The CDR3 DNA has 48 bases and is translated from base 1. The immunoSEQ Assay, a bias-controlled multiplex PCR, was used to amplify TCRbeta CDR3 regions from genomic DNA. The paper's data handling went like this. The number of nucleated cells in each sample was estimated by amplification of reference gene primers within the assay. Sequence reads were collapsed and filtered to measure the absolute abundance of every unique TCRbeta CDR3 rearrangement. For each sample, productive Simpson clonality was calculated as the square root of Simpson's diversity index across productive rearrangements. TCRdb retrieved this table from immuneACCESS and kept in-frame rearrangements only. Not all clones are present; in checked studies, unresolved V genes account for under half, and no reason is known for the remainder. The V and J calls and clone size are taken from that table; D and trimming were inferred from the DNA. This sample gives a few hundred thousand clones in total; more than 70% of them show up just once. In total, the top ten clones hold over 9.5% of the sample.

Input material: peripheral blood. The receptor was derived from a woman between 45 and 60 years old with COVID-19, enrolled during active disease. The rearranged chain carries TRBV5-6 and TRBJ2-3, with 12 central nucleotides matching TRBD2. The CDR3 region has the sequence CASSSRTSGDTDTQYF. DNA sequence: TGTGCCAGCAGCTCGAGGACTAGCGGGGACACAGATACGCAGTATTTT.